These T cell receptor beta chains were read from a single sample in a study of shared clonotypes between healthy human individuals. The repertoire was sequenced with immunoSEQ multiplex PCR; TCRdb's copy has only in-frame clones and lacks some. Seen here are over 1.4 million clones, around 97% observed once, and the top ten hold over 1%. Sequences were obtained from naive CD4+ T cells sorted from blood. The receptor set was obtained from a man aged 25 to 40 in good health. Both conserved end residues are part of each CDR3. The D gene is left open where the match is weak. A clone size is listed for some rows: how often the clone was seen (once, few, many), or a class if it is expanded.

d_call: NA; j_call: TRBJ2-2; clone_size: NA; v_call: TRBV5-1; cdr3_nt: TGCGCCAGCACCGTAGGTAGCGGGACAGGTAACACCGGGGAGCTGTTTTTT; cdr3_aa: CASTVGSGTGNTGELFF
d_call: TRBD2; j_call: TRBJ2-7; clone_size: NA; v_call: TRBV5-4; cdr3_nt: TGTGCCAGCAGCTTACCGGGACTAGCGGCCTACGAGCAGTACTTC; cdr3_aa: CASSLPGLAAYEQYF
d_call: NA; j_call: TRBJ2-7; clone_size: NA; v_call: TRBV13; cdr3_nt: TGTGCCAGCAGCTTACGTCCGGGGACCTACGAGCAGTACTTC; cdr3_aa: CASSLRPGTYEQYF
d_call: NA; j_call: TRBJ2-1; clone_size: NA; v_call: TRBV14; cdr3_nt: TGTGCCAGCAGCCGGACCCAGGGGGGCGGTGAGCAGTTCTTC; cdr3_aa: CASSRTQGGGEQFF
d_call: TRBD1; j_call: TRBJ1-5; clone_size: NA; v_call: TRBV19; cdr3_nt: TGTGCCAGTAGTACGGACAGGGGGAGAAATCAGCCCCAGCATTTT; cdr3_aa: CASSTDRGRNQPQHF
d_call: NA; j_call: TRBJ2-5; clone_size: NA; v_call: TRBV18; cdr3_nt: TGTGCCAGCTCCCAGTACGCGAACCAAGAGACCCAGTACTTC; cdr3_aa: CASSQYANQETQYF
d_call: NA; j_call: TRBJ1-1; clone_size: NA; v_call: TRBV29-1; cdr3_nt: TGCAGCGTCTCGACGGGGCCTGAAGCTTTCTTT; cdr3_aa: CSVSTGPEAFF
d_call: TRBD1; j_call: TRBJ2-5; clone_size: NA; v_call: TRBV14; cdr3_nt: TGTGCCAGCAGCCAGACTCCCTACAGGGGATGGGAGACCCAGTACTTC; cdr3_aa: CASSQTPYRGWETQYF
d_call: NA; j_call: TRBJ2-7; clone_size: NA; v_call: TRBV25-1; cdr3_nt: TGTGCCAGCAGGGGTGGGGTGTGGGAGCAGTACTTC; cdr3_aa: CASRGGVWEQYF
d_call: NA; j_call: TRBJ2-3; clone_size: NA; v_call: TRBV10-3; cdr3_nt: TGTGCCATCAGTAAGGCAGGGCCCGCTGATACGCAGTATTTT; cdr3_aa: CAISKAGPADTQYF
d_call: TRBD1; j_call: TRBJ1-3; clone_size: once; v_call: TRBV19; cdr3_nt: TGTGCCAGTAGTGCTGGAATGACAGGGGCTGGAAACACCATATATTTT; cdr3_aa: CASSAGMTGAGNTIYF
d_call: NA; j_call: TRBJ2-7; clone_size: NA; v_call: TRBV19; cdr3_nt: TGTGCCAGTAGTATTCGGGTGGGGCCGAGTTGGGAGCAGTACTTC; cdr3_aa: CASSIRVGPSWEQYF
d_call: NA; j_call: TRBJ1-1; clone_size: NA; v_call: TRBV13; cdr3_nt: TGTGCCAGCAGCTTAGGCGCACTCGTGGGCCCTGAAGCTTTCTTT; cdr3_aa: CASSLGALVGPEAFF
d_call: NA; j_call: TRBJ1-1; clone_size: NA; v_call: TRBV5-4; cdr3_nt: TGTGCCAGCAGCCTAGGAGACAGACAAATAAGATCTGAAGCTTTCTTT; cdr3_aa: CASSLGDRQIRSEAFF
d_call: TRBD1; j_call: TRBJ2-2; clone_size: NA; v_call: TRBV7-2; cdr3_nt: TGTGCCAGCAGCTTAGTAGGGACAGCGAACACCGGGGAGCTGTTTTTT; cdr3_aa: CASSLVGTANTGELFF
d_call: NA; j_call: TRBJ1-5; clone_size: NA; v_call: TRBV6-5; cdr3_nt: TGTGCCAGCAGTTACTCGAGGGTCAGCCCCCAGCATTTT; cdr3_aa: CASSYSRVSPQHF
d_call: TRBD2; j_call: TRBJ2-3; clone_size: NA; v_call: TRBV15; cdr3_nt: TGTGCCACCAGCACCCGGACTAGCGGGACTAGCACAGATACGCAGTATTTT; cdr3_aa: CATSTRTSGTSTDTQYF
d_call: TRBD2; j_call: TRBJ2-2; clone_size: NA; v_call: TRBV7-6; cdr3_nt: TGTGCCAGCAGCTTACTAGCGGGAGATTCCACCGGGGAGCTGTTTTTT; cdr3_aa: CASSLLAGDSTGELFF
d_call: TRBD2; j_call: TRBJ2-3; clone_size: NA; v_call: TRBV28; cdr3_nt: TGTGCCAGCAGTCCGTGGGGGGAGGGACTGTATTTT; cdr3_aa: CASSPWGEGLYF
d_call: NA; j_call: TRBJ1-5; clone_size: NA; v_call: TRBV6-5; cdr3_nt: TGTGCCAGCAGAAAGACCGACAGGCCAAATCAGCCCCAGCATTTT; cdr3_aa: CASRKTDRPNQPQHF
d_call: NA; j_call: TRBJ2-5; clone_size: NA; v_call: TRBV6-1; cdr3_nt: TGTGCCAGCAAGGGGTGGCGGGCTCAAGAGACCCAGTACTTC; cdr3_aa: CASKGWRAQETQYF
d_call: NA; j_call: TRBJ2-5; clone_size: NA; v_call: TRBV7-2; cdr3_nt: TGTGCCAGCAGCTTTAAGGGACAAGAGACCCAGTACTTC; cdr3_aa: CASSFKGQETQYF
d_call: NA; j_call: TRBJ2-5; clone_size: NA; v_call: TRBV29-1; cdr3_nt: TGCAGCGTTGGTCCCAGGGAAGAGACCCAGTACTTC; cdr3_aa: CSVGPREETQYF
d_call: TRBD1; j_call: TRBJ1-2; clone_size: NA; v_call: TRBV5-8; cdr3_nt: TGTGCCAGCAGCTTGTTCTTCGGACAGGTGAACTATGGCTACACCTTC; cdr3_aa: CASSLFFGQVNYGYTF
d_call: TRBD2; j_call: TRBJ2-1; clone_size: NA; v_call: TRBV27; cdr3_nt: TGTGCCAGCAGTTTAAAGGCGGGAGGGCCCTATGAGCAGTTCTTC; cdr3_aa: CASSLKAGGPYEQFF
d_call: NA; j_call: TRBJ2-7; clone_size: NA; v_call: TRBV6-5; cdr3_nt: TGTGCCAGCATGGGGGGACCCTCCTACGAGCAGTACTTC; cdr3_aa: CASMGGPSYEQYF
d_call: TRBD1; j_call: TRBJ2-5; clone_size: NA; v_call: TRBV28; cdr3_nt: TGTGCCAGCAGACCTGACAGGGGTTGGCAAGAGACCCAGTACTTC; cdr3_aa: CASRPDRGWQETQYF
d_call: NA; j_call: TRBJ1-4; clone_size: NA; v_call: TRBV7-9; cdr3_nt: TGTGCCAGCAGGAAGGGTTTCAGGGATAATGAAAAACTGTTTTTT; cdr3_aa: CASRKGFRDNEKLFF
d_call: TRBD2; j_call: TRBJ2-1; clone_size: NA; v_call: TRBV5-4; cdr3_nt: TGTGCCAGCAGTTCGAGACTAGCGGCCCCGTACAATGAGCAGTTCTTC; cdr3_aa: CASSSRLAAPYNEQFF